This TCR beta chain was profiled in a study of technical replicates of blood from several donors. The CDR3 contains 18 residues. The trim removed 4 bases at V and 2 bases at J, leaving 8 bases unmatched. Germline values: CDR1 SGHNT, CDR2 YYREEE (reference sequence). The table came from immunoSEQ multiplex PCR; TCRdb's copy has only in-frame clones and leaves some out. Here the sample spans tens of thousands of clones, 95% to 98% being singletons. The TCR originated in a human donor in good health. Sequencing input: T cells isolated from PBMCs. This chain connects TRBV5-4 to TRBJ2-6, with 11 bases aligning to TRBD1. CDR3 nucleotides: TGTGCCAGCAGCCTGTCGGGACAGGGGGTCGCTGGGGCCAACGTCCTGACTTTC. Translating gives CASSLSGQGVAGANVLTF.